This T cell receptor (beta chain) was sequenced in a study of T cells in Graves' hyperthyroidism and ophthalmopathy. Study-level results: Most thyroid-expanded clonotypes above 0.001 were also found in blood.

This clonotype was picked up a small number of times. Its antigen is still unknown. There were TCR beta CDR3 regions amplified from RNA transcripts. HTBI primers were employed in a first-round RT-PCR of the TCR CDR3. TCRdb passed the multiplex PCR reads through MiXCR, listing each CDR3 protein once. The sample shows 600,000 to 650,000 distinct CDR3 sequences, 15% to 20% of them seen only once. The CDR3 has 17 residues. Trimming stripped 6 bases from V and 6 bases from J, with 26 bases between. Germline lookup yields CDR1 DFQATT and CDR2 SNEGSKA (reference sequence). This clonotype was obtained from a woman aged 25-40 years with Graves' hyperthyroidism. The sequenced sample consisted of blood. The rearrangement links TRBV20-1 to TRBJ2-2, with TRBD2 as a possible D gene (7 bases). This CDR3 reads CSAPFQGGALGSGELFF. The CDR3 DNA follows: TGCAGTGCGCCTTTCCAAGGGGGGGCTCTGGGCTCCGGGGAGCTGTTTTTT.